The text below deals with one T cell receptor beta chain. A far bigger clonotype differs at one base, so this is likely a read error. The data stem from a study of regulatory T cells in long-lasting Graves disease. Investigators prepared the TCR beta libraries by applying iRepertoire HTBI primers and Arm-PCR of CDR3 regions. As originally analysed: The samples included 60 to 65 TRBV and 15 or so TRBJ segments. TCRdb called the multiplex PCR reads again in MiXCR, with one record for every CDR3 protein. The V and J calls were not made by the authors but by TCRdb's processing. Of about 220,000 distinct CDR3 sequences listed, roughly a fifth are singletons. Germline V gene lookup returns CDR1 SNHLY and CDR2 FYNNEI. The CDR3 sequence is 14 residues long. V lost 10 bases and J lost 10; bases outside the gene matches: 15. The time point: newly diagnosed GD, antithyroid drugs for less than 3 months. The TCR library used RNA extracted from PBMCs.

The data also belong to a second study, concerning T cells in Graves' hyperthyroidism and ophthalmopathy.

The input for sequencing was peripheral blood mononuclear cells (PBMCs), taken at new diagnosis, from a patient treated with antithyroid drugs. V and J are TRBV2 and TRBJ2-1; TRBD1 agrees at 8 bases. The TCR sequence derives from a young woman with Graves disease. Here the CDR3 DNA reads TGTGCCATTTCATCGCAGGGGGCCCCCTACGAGCAGTTCTTC. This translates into CAISSQGAPYEQFF.